This T cell receptor beta chain was observed in a study of blood T cells in healthy people across ages. Findings and caveats of the study: Researchers said unsorted PBMCs prevented a conclusive naive versus antigen-experienced comparison.

This clonotype was detected a few times. Its target is unknown. Through a sample-barcoded 5' primer and a J-beta primer mix, a second PCR was run for about 6 to 11 cycles. Unique molecular identifiers of 12 random nucleotides labeled each cDNA. A single record per CDR3 protein comes from TCRdb applying MiXCR to the 5' RACE reads. The data contain about 1.1 million distinct CDR3 sequences, approximately 38% of them singletons. The TCR sequence derives from a young man in good health. The material sequenced was blood.

Here the CDR3 DNA reads TGCAGTGCTAGAGTAGGGCAAGAGACCCAGTACTTC. This encodes CSARVGQETQYF. The rearrangement links TRBV20-1 to TRBJ2-5; no reliable D call. Trimming pared 1 base from V and 2 bases from J, leaving 5 bases between. The length of the CDR3 is 12 residues. The germline CDR1 and CDR2 sequences are DFQATT and SNEGSKA (reference sequence).